This T cell receptor beta chain was captured by sequencing in a study of neoadjuvant nivolumab and ipilimumab in lung cancer. About the research overall: The combination arm added day-1 ipilimumab 1 mg/kg to nivolumab 3 mg/kg on days 1, 15, 29. Study results and limitations: Blood richness before therapy tracked richness in tumors resected after neoadjuvant therapy. TCR richness and clonality were higher in tumors than adjacent uninvolved lung. Only two of four nivolumab-treated tumors gained richness and clonality by surgery.

The CDR3 loop spans 14 amino acids. J gave up 0 bases and V 4 bases, and 1 base lay outside the gene matches. Germline V gene sequence: CDR1 SGHNT, CDR2 YYREEE (reference sequence). Data came from immunoSEQ multiplex PCR; TCRdb stores just in-frame clones and leaves some out. The sample includes approximately 5,000 clones, about three quarters of them seen just once. Points on this clone: Its antigen is unidentified.

The chain employs TRBV5-4 and TRBJ1-1; 9 nucleotides align to TRBD1. This sequence originates from an adult with non-small cell lung cancer. Some clones in this sample may be carry-over from other donors' samples. The specimen comprised normal lung tissue adjacent to the tumor, sampled after neoadjuvant nivolumab, alone or with ipilimumab, at or shortly before surgery. CDR3 sequence (DNA): TGTGCCAGCAGCACAGGGGGCCTGAACACTGAAGCTTTCTTT. It encodes CASSTGGLNTEAFF.